This T cell receptor beta chain was observed in a study of cytomegalovirus exposure and HLA in healthy donors. Whole-study results and caveats: Later analysis indicated greater clonal expansion among HLA-associated TCR beta chains than among equally common other chains. Analyzed later, most CMV-associated TCR beta chains appeared HLA-restricted. A reported reduction in N-insertions relative to the approximately 670-donor mean was seen in an Asian-associated ancestry cluster in a later analysis.

The V gene's germline CDR1 is SEHNR and CDR2 FQNEAQ (reference sequence). The ends lost 4 bases at V and 4 bases at J; junction bases unmatched: 12. The CDR3 spans 17 residues. This clone was observed a single time. The antigen remains unidentified. PCR was performed using 60 Vbeta and 13 Jbeta primers. The data were produced by immunoSEQ multiplex PCR, yet TCRdb's version contains in-frame clones alone and is incomplete. The repertoire holds over 150,000 clones, around 82% seen once, with about 2.7% in the top ten. The sequenced sample consisted of PBMCs. The chain recombines TRBV7-9 with TRBJ1-2; 10 bases are shared with TRBD1. This TCR was recovered from a young woman in good health and CMV-seronegative. The CDR3 sequence: CASSSLVADRGTYGYTF. CDR3 nucleotides: TGTGCCAGCAGCTCGTTAGTAGCGGACAGGGGGACCTATGGCTACACCTTC.